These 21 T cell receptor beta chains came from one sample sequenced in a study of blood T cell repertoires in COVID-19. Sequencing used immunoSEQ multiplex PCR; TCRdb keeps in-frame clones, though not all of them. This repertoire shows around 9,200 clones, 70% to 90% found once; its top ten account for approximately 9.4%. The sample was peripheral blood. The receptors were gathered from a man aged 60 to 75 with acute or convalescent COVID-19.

CDR3 coding DNA: TGTGCCAGCAAGCGGGAGTACGACGAGCAGTACTTC. It codes for CASKREYDEQYF. V gene TRBV12-3 or TRBV12-4 combines with J gene TRBJ2-7; TRBD2 matches at 8 bases. J was trimmed by 5 bases and V by 7 bases; bases with no gene match: 4. The CDR3 is 12 residues long.

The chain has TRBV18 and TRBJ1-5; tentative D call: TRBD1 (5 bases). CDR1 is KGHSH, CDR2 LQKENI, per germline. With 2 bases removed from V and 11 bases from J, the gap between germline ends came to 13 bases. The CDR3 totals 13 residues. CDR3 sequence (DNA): TGTGCCAGCTCACCAGGGGCACCGGTAGCCCAGCATTTT. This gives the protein CASSPGAPVAQHF.

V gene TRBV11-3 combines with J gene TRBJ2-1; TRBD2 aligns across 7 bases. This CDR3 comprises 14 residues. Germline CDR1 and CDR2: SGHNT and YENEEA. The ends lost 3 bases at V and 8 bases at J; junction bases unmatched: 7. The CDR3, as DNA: TGTGCCAGCAGCTTCCAAACGGGGGGTGATGAGCAGTTCTTC. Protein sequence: CASSFQTGGDEQFF.

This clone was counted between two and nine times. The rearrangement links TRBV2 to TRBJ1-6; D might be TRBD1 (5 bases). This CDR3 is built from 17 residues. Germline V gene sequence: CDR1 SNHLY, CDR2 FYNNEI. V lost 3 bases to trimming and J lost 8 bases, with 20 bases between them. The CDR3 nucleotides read TGTGCCAGCAGTGAGGGGGGACCGGGAAGTGTAGATTCACCCCTCCACTTT. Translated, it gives CASSEGGPGSVDSPLHF.

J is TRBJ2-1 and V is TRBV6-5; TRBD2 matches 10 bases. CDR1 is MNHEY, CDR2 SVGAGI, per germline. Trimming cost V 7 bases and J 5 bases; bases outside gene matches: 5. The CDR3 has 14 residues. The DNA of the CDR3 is TGTGCCAGCAAGGGACTAGCGCCTAACAATGAGCAGTTCTTC. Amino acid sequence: CASKGLAPNNEQFF.

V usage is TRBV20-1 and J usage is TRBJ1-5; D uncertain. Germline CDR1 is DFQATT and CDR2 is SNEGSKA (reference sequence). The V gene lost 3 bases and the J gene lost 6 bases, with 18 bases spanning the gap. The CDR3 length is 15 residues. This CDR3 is CSASRGSGGAQPQHF. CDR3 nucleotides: TGCAGTGCTAGTCGAGGGTCCGGAGGAGCTCAGCCCCAGCATTTT.

CDR3 sequence: CASSWGQGIGSITEAFF. The CDR3 coding sequence is TGTGCCAGCAGCTGGGGACAGGGAATAGGGAGTATTACTGAAGCTTTCTTT. The chain combines TRBV5-5 with TRBJ1-1; 9 nucleotides line up with TRBD1. The J segment lost 5 bases and the V segment lost 3 bases, leaving 14 bases of the junction unmatched. The germline gives CDR1 SGHKS, CDR2 YYEKEE (reference sequence). The CDR3 length is 17 residues.

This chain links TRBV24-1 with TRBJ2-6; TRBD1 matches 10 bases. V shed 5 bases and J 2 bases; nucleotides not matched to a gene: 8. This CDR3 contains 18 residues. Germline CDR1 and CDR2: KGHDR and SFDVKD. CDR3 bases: TGTGCCACCAGTGCCCGAGACAGGGGGCGAGCTGGGGCCAACGTCCTGACTTTC. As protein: CATSARDRGRAGANVLTF.

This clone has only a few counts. The CDR3 DNA sequence: TGTGCCAGCAACTGGGCGGGGGACTATACGCAGTATTTT. Translated: CASNWAGDYTQYF. This chain uses TRBV7-2 with TRBJ2-3; TRBD2 matches at 7 bases. The CDR3 is made up of 13 amino acids. CDR1 and CDR2 from the germline V gene are SGHTA and FQGNSA. The V segment lost 7 bases and the J segment 7 bases; nucleotides outside the gene matches: 8.

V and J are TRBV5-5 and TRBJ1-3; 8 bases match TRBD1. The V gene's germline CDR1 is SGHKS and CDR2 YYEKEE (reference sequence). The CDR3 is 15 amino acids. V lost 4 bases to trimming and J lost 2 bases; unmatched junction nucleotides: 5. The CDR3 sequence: CASSLGQGAGNTIYF. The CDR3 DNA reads TGTGCCAGCAGCCTCGGACAGGGTGCTGGAAACACCATATATTTT.

The DNA of the CDR3 is TGTGCCAGCAGCTTAAGGACAGACGGGCACACTGAAGCTTTCTTT. Translated, it gives CASSLRTDGHTEAFF. The V gene is TRBV7-9, the J gene TRBJ1-1, with D possibly being TRBD1 (6 bases). This CDR3 comprises 15 residues. Germline V CDR1 and CDR2: SEHNR, FQNEAQ (reference sequence). Trimming removed 2 bases from V and 3 bases from J, with 13 bases in between.

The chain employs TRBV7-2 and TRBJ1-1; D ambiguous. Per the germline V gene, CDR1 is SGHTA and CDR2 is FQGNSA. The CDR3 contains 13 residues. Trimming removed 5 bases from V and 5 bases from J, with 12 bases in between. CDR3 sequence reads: CASSRDRGTEAFF. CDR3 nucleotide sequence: TGTGCCAGCAGCCGAGACCGGGGAACTGAAGCTTTCTTT.

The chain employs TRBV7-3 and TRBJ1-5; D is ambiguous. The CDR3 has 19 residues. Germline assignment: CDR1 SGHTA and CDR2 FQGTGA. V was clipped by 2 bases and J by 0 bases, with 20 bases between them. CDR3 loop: CASSLSGMERTDSNQPQHF. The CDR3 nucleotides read TGTGCCAGCAGCTTATCGGGGATGGAGCGGACGGATAGCAATCAGCCCCAGCATTTT.

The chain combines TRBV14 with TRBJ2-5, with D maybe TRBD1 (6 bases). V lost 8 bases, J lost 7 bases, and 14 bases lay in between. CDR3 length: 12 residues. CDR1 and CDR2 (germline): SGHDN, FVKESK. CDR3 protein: CASRGQGSTQYF. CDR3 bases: TGTGCCAGCCGGGGACAAGGTTCGACCCAGTACTTC.

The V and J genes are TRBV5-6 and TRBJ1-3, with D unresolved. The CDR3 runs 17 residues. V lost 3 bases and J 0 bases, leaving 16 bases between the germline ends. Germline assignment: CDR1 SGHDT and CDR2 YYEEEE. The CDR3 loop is CASSSVQSFASGNTIYF. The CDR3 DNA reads TGTGCCAGCAGCTCAGTACAGAGTTTCGCCTCTGGAAACACCATATATTTT.

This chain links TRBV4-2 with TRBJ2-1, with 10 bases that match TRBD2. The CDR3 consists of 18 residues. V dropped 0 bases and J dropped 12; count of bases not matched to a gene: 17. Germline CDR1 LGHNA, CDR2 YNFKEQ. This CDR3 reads CASSQDLIFSGGFGVQFF. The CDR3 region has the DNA TGTGCCAGCAGCCAAGATCTTATCTTTAGCGGGGGGTTTGGCGTGCAGTTCTTC.

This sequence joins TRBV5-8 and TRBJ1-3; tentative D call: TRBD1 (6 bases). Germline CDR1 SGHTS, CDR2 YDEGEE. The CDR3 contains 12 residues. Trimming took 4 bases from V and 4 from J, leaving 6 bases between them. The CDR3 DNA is TGTGCCAGCAGCGGGACAGGAAACACCATATATTTT. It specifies CASSGTGNTIYF.

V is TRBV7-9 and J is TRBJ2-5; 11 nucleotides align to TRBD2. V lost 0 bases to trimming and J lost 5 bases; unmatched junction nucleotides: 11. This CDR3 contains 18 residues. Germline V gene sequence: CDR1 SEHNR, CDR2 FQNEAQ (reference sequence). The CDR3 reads CASSLAGLAGGDYETQYF. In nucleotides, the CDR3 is TGTGCCAGCAGCTTAGCGGGCCTAGCGGGAGGCGATTACGAGACCCAGTACTTC.

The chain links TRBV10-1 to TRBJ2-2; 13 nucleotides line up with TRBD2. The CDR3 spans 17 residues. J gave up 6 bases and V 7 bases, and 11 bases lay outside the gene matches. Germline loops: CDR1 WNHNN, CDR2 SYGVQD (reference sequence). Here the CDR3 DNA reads TGCGCCAGCACCGGGGGACCCGGGACTAGCGGGGCCGGGGAGCTGTTTTTT. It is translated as CASTGGPGTSGAGELFF.

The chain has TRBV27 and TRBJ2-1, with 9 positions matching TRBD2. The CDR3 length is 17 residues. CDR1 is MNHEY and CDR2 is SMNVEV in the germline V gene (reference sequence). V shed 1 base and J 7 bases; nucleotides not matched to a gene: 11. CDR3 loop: CASSLLGGGVMRNEQFF. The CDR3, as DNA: TGTGCCAGCAGTTTATTAGGCGGGGGGGTTATGAGGAATGAGCAGTTCTTC.

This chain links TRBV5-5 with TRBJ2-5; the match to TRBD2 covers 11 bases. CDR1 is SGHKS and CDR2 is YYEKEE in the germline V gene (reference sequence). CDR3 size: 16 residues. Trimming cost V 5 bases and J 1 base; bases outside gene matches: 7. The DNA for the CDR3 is TGTGCCAGCAGGTACCCTAGCGGGGGGACCCAAGAGACCCAGTACTTC. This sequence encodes CASRYPSGGTQETQYF.